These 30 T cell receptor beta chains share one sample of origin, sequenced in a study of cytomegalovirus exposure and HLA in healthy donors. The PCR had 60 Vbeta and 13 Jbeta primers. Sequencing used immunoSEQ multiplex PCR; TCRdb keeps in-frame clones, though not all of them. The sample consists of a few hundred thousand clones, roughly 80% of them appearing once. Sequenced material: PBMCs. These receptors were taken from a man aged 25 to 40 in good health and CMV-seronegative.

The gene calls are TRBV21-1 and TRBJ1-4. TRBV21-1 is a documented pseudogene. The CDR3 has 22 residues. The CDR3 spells CASAGRFPLVLPATETNEKLFF. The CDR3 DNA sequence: TGTGCCAGCGCGGGAAGGTTCCCTTTGGTCTTACCAGCAACTGAAACTAATGAAAAACTGTTTTTT.

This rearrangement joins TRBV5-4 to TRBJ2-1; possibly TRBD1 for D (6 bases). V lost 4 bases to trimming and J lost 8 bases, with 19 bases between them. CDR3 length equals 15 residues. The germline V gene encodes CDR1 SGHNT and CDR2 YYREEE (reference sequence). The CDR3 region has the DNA TGTGCCAGCAGCGAACAGGGCCAACTCGGGGATGAGCAGTTCTTC. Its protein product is CASSEQGQLGDEQFF.

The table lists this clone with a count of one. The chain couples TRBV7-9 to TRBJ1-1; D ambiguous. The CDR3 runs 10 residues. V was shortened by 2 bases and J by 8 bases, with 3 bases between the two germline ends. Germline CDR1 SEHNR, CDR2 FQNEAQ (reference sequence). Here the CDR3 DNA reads TGTGCCAGCAGCTTATTAGAAGCTTTCTTT. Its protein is CASSLLEAFF.

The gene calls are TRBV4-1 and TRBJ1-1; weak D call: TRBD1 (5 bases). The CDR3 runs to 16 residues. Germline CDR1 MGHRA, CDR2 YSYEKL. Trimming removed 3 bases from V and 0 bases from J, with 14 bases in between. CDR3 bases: TGCGCCAGCAGCCAGCAGGGTAAGGGGATGAACACTGAAGCTTTCTTT. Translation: CASSQQGKGMNTEAFF.

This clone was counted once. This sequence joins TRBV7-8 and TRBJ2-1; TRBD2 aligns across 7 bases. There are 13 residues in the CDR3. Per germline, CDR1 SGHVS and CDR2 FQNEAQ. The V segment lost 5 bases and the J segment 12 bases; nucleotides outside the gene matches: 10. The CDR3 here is CASSLPRGGGQFF. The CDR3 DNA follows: TGTGCCAGCAGCCTGCCTAGAGGCGGGGGGCAGTTCTTC.

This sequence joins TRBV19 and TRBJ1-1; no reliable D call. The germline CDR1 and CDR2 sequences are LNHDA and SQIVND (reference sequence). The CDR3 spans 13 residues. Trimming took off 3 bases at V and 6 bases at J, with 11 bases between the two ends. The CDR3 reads CASSIVPAAEAFF. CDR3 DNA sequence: TGTGCCAGTAGTATCGTGCCGGCGGCTGAAGCTTTCTTT.

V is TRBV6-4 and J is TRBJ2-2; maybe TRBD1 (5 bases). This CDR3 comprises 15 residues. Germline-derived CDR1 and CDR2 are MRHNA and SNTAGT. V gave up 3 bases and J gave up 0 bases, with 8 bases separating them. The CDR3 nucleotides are TGTGCCAGCAGTGATCAGGGATCGAACACCGGGGAGCTGTTTTTT. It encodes CASSDQGSNTGELFF.

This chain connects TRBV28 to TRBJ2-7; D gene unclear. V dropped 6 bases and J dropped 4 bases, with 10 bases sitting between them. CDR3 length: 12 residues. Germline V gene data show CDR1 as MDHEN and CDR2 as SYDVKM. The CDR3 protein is CASRSSLYEQYF. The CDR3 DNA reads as TGTGCCAGCAGGTCTAGTCTGTACGAGCAGTACTTC.

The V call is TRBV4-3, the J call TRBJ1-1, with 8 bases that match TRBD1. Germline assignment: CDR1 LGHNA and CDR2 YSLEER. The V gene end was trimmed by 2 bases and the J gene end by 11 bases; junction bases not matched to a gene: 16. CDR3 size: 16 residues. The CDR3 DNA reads TGCGCCAGCAGCCAAAGAGGACAGGGAAGAGGTGAGCGGGCTTTCTTT. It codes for CASSQRGQGRGERAFF.

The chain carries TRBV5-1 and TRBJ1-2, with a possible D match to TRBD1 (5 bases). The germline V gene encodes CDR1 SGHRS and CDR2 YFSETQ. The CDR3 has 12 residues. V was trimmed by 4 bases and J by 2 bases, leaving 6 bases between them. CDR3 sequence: CASSPGNYGYTF. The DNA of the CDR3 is TGCGCCAGCAGCCCAGGGAACTATGGCTACACCTTC. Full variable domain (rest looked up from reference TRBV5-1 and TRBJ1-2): KAGVTQTPRYLIKTRGQQVTLSCSPISGHRSVSWYQQTPGQGLQFLFEYFSETQRNKGNFPGRFSGRQFSNSRSEMNVSTLELGDSALYLCASSPGNYGYTFGSGTRLTVV.

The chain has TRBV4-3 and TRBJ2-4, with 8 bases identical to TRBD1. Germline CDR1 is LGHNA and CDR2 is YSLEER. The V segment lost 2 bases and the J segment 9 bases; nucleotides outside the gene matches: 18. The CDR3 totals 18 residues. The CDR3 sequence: CASSQINAGQEGFSIQYF. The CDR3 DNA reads TGCGCCAGCAGCCAAATTAATGCGGGACAGGAGGGTTTTAGCATTCAGTACTTC.

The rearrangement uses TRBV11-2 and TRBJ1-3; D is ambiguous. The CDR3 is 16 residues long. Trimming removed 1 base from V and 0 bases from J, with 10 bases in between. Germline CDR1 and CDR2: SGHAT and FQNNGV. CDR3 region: CASSLGTGGSGNTIYF. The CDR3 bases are TGTGCCAGCAGCTTAGGGACGGGAGGCTCTGGAAACACCATATATTTT.

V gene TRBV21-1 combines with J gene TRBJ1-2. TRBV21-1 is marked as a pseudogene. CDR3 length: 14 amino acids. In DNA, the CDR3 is TGTGCCAGCAGCAACCAGGAGGAGGGGAAGGGCTACACCTTC. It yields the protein CASSNQEEGKGYTF.

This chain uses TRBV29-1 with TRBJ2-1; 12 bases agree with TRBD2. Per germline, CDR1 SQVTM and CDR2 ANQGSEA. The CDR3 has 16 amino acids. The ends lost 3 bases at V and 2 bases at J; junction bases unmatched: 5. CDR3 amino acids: CSVEGGLAGTYNEQFF. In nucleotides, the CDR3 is TGCAGCGTTGAGGGAGGACTAGCGGGGACCTACAATGAGCAGTTCTTC.

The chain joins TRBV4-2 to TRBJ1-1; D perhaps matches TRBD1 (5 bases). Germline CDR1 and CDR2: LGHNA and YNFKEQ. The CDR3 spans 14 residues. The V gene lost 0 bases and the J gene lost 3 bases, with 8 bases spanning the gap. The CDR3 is CASSQESRDTEAFF. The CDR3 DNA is TGTGCCAGCAGCCAAGAGTCCAGGGACACTGAAGCTTTCTTT.

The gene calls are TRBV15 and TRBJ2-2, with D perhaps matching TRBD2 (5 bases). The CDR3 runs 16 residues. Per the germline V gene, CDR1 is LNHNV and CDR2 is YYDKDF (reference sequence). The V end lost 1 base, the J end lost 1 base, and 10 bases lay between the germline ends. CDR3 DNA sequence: TGTGCCACCAGCAGAGGAGAGGGAAGGAACACCGGGGAGCTGTTTTTT. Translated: CATSRGEGRNTGELFF.

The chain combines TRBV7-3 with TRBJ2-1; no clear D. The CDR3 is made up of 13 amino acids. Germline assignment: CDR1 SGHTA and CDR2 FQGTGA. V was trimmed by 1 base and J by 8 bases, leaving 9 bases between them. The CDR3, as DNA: TGTGCCAGCAGCTTAAGTCATCGGGATGAGCAGTTCTTC. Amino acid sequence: CASSLSHRDEQFF.

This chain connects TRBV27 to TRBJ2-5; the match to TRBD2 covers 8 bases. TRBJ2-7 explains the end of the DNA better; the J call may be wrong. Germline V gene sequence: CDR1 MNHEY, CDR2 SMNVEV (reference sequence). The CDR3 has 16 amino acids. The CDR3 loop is CASSAPSAGGGYEQYF. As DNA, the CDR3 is TGTGCCAGCAGTGCGCCGTCGGCGGGGGGAGGCTACGAGCAGTACTTC.

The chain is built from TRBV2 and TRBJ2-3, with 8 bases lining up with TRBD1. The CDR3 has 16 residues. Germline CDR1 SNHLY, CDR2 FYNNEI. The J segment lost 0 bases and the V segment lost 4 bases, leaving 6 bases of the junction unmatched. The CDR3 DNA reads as TGTGCCAGCAGTGGGGACAGGTTTACTAGCACAGATACGCAGTATTTT. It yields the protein CASSGDRFTSTDTQYF. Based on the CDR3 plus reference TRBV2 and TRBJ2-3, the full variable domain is EPEVTQTPSHQVTQMGQEVILRCVPISNHLYFYWYRQILGQKVEFLVSFYNNEISEKSEIFDDQFSVERPDGSNFTLKIRSTKLEDSAMYFCASSGDRFTSTDTQYFGPGTRLTVL.

The chain's CDR3 is CASSERTGAYEQYF. As DNA, the CDR3 is TGTGCCAGCAGTGAACGTACAGGAGCCTACGAGCAGTACTTC. The chain combines TRBV6-5 with TRBJ2-7; a possible D gene is TRBD1 (5 bases). V was trimmed by 5 bases and J by 2 bases, leaving 13 bases between them. The germline gives CDR1 MNHEY, CDR2 SVGAGI. The CDR3 runs to 14 residues.

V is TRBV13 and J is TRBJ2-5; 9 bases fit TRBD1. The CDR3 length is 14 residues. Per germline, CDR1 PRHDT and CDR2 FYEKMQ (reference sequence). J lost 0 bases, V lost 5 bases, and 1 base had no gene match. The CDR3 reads CASSDRGYQETQYF. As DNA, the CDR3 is TGTGCCAGCAGCGACAGGGGGTACCAAGAGACCCAGTACTTC.

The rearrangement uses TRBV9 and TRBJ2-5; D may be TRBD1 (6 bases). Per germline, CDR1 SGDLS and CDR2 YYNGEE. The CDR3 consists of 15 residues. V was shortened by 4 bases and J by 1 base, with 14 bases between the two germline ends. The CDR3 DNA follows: TGTGCCAGCAGCCCCCGAGGGGGAGCCCAAGAGACCCAGTACTTC. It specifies CASSPRGGAQETQYF.

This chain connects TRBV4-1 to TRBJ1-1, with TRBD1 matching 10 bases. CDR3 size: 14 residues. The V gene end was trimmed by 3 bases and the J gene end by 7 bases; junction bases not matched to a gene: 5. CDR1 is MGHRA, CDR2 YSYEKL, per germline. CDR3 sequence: CASSQGGTGVEAFF. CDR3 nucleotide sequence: TGCGCCAGCAGCCAGGGAGGGACAGGGGTTGAAGCTTTCTTT.

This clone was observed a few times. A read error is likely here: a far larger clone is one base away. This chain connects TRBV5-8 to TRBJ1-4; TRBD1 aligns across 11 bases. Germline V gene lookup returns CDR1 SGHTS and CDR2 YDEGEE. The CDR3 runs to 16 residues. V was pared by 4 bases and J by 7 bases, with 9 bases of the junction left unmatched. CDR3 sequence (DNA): TGTGCCAGCAGCCAAGGAAGGGGGACAGGGGGTGAAAAACTGTTTTTT. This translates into CASSQGRGTGGEKLFF.

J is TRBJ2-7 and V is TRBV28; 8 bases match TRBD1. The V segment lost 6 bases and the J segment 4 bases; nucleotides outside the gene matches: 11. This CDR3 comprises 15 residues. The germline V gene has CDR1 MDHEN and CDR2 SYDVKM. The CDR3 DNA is TGTGCCAGCAGGTCCCCAGGGGGCCCGACTTACGAGCAGTACTTC. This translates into CASRSPGGPTYEQYF.

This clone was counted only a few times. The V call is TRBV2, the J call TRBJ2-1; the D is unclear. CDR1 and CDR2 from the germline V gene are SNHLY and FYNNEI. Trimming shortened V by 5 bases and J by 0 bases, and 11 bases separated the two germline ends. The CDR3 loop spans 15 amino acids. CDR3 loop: CASSPTHASYNEQFF. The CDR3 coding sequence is TGTGCCAGCAGTCCGACTCACGCCTCCTACAATGAGCAGTTCTTC.

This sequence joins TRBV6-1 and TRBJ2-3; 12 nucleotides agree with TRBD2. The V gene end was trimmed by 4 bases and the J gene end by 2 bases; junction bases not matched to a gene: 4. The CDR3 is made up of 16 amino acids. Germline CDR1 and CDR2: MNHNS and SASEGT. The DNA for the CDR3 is TGTGCCAGCAGTGCAACTAGCGGGGGGTACACAGATACGCAGTATTTT. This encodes CASSATSGGYTDTQYF.

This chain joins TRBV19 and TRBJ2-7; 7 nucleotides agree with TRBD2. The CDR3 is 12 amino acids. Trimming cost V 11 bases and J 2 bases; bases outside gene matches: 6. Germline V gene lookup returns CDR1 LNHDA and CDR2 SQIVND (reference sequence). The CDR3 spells CASSGLAYEQYF. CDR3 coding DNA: TGTGCCTCTAGTGGACTAGCCTACGAGCAGTACTTC.

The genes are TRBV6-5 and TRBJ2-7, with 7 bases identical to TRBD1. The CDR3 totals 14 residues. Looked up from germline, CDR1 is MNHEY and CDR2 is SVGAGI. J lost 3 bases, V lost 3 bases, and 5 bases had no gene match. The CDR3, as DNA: TGTGCCAGCAGTTATTTCAGGGACAGCTACGAGCAGTACTTC. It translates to CASSYFRDSYEQYF.

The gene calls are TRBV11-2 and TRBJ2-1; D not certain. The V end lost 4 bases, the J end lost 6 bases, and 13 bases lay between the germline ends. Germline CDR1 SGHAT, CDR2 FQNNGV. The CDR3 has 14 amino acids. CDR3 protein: CASSSARPGNEQFF. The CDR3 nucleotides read TGTGCCAGCAGCTCGGCGCGGCCGGGCAATGAGCAGTTCTTC.